These 12 T cell receptor beta chains originate from one sample sequenced in a study of shared clonotypes between healthy human individuals. Profiled with immunoSEQ multiplex PCR; TCRdb holds only in-frame clones, not every one. The data contain about 2.2 million clones, approximately 94% of them singletons. Naive CD8 populations comprised CD45RO-negative cells positively selected for CCR7, excluding terminally differentiated effector memory CD45RA+ cells. Sequencing was carried out using naive CD8+ T cells from PBMCs. The origin of the receptors is a man aged 18-30 years in good health. Some clones in this sample may be carry-over from other donors' samples.

This chain connects TRBV4-1 to TRBJ2-1; tentatively, D is TRBD2 (7 bases). Germline lookup yields CDR1 MGHRA and CDR2 YSYEKL. The CDR3 is 13 amino acids. Trimming stripped 3 bases from V and 9 bases from J, with 12 bases between. For the CDR3, the DNA is TGCGCCAGCAGCCACAAGGGGGGGGTTGAGCAGTTCTTC. Its translation: CASSHKGGVEQFF.

This clone has a handful of counts. The V call is TRBV30, the J call TRBJ1-4; the match to TRBD1 covers 7 bases. Trimming at V came to 4 bases and at J to 8 bases, leaving 7 bases not matched to a gene. The CDR3 is 13 residues long. The V gene's germline CDR1 is GTSNPN and CDR2 SVGIG (reference sequence). The DNA of the CDR3 is TGTGCCTGGACACAGGGGATACGAGAAAAACTGTTTTTT. Amino acids: CAWTQGIREKLFF.

The chain carries TRBV27 and TRBJ2-1; D not resolved. Germline values: CDR1 MNHEY, CDR2 SMNVEV (reference sequence). This CDR3 is 14 amino acids long. V was shortened by 4 bases and J by 1 base, with 8 bases between the two germline ends. Here the CDR3 reads CASSSDTSYNEQFF. The CDR3 DNA follows: TGTGCCAGCAGTTCCGACACATCCTACAATGAGCAGTTCTTC.

The chain has TRBV19 and TRBJ2-7; D is tentatively TRBD1 or TRBD2 (5 bases each). CDR1 LNHDA and CDR2 SQIVND come from the germline V gene (reference sequence). This CDR3 region has 16 residues. V was cut by 1 base and J by 0 bases, with 13 bases left in between. The CDR3 bases are TGTGCCAGTAGTATAGTCCGGGACGGACCCTCCTACGAGCAGTACTTC. Protein product: CASSIVRDGPSYEQYF.

This chain joins TRBV11-2 and TRBJ1-4; D remains ambiguous. This CDR3 contains 13 residues. CDR1 SGHAT and CDR2 FQNNGV come from the germline V gene. V dropped 1 base and J dropped 5 bases, with 5 bases sitting between them. CDR3 sequence: CASSLALNEKLFF. CDR3 in DNA: TGTGCCAGCAGCTTAGCCCTCAATGAAAAACTGTTTTTT.

This clone came up a few times. J is TRBJ2-4 and V is TRBV4-1; D is unresolved. V was cut by 4 bases and J by 7 bases, with 17 bases left in between. CDR1 is MGHRA, CDR2 YSYEKL, per germline. The CDR3 runs 15 residues. The CDR3 protein is CASSPSRVMTNIQYF. The CDR3 nucleotides are TGCGCCAGCAGCCCCTCAAGGGTGATGACGAACATTCAGTACTTC.

The genes are TRBV7-6 and TRBJ2-1; 13 nucleotides align to TRBD2. Trimming took 5 bases from V and 10 from J; bases not matched to a gene: 5. Germline V gives CDR1 SGHVS, CDR2 FNYEAQ. The CDR3 extends over 14 amino acids. In DNA, the CDR3 is TGTGCCAGCAGCGCAGGGACTAGCGGGAAGGAGCAGTTCTTC. Residues: CASSAGTSGKEQFF.

The gene calls are TRBV29-1 and TRBJ2-1; TRBD2 agrees at 7 bases. Germline loops: CDR1 SQVTM, CDR2 ANQGSEA. V lost 6 bases, J lost 5 bases, and 10 bases stayed unmatched. The CDR3 covers 14 residues. CDR3 sequence: CSVPGLQFNNEQFF. CDR3 sequence (DNA): TGCAGCGTCCCGGGACTACAATTTAACAATGAGCAGTTCTTC.

This chain links TRBV13 with TRBJ2-3; D might be TRBD1 or TRBD2, each matching 6 bases. Trimming stripped 0 bases from V and 9 bases from J, with 13 bases between. The CDR3 is made up of 14 amino acids. Per germline, CDR1 PRHDT and CDR2 FYEKMQ (reference sequence). The chain's CDR3 is CASSLGRGGKTQYF. The DNA for the CDR3 is TGTGCCAGCAGCTTAGGACGAGGGGGGAAGACGCAGTATTTT.

CDR3 amino acids: CASSDPAGGGTQYF. The CDR3 DNA is TGCGCCAGCAGTGACCCTGCGGGGGGAGGTACGCAGTATTTT. The chain uses TRBV10-2 and TRBJ2-3; TRBD2 matches at 8 bases. J was trimmed by 8 bases and V by 3 bases; bases with no gene match: 7. This CDR3 is 14 amino acids long. From germline, CDR1 is WSHSY and CDR2 SAAADI.

The count of this clone is one. CDR3 sequence: CASRGSSVEAFF. The CDR3 DNA follows: TGTGCCAGCAGGGGAAGTAGTGTGGAAGCTTTCTTT. The gene calls are TRBV28 and TRBJ1-1; D gene unclear. The CDR3 is 12 amino acids. In germline, CDR1 is MDHEN, CDR2 SYDVKM. V was shortened by 6 bases and J by 8 bases, with 13 bases between the two germline ends.

The chain links TRBV28 to TRBJ2-3, with D tentatively TRBD1 (6 bases). Trimming took off 7 bases at V and 5 bases at J, with 13 bases between the two ends. Germline V CDR1 and CDR2: MDHEN, SYDVKM. The CDR3 covers 13 residues. The CDR3: CASMGAVRDTQYF. CDR3 DNA sequence: TGTGCCAGCATGGGGGCAGTCCGAGATACGCAGTATTTT.